Below, one TCR beta chain is given with its context. Its antigen is not known. This sample was included in a study of T cell responses to AZD1222 COVID-19 vaccine. Across the whole study: Researchers grouped second doses given at about 4 or about 12 weeks into one pool.

Points from the study as a whole: Of spike-specific TCRs, nearly half reportedly target regions left unmutated in variants. Repertoire sampling happened only post peak T cell response. At study baseline, merely five or six AZD1222 recipients were seropositive.

Sequenced by immunoSEQ multiplex PCR; TCRdb stores in-frame clones only, minus some. The profile shows about 29,000 clones, 93% of them singletons. V was shortened by 5 bases and J by 2 bases, with 7 bases between the two germline ends. Germline V gene sequence: CDR1 SQVTM, CDR2 ANQGSEA. The CDR3 loop spans 13 amino acids. Source: peripheral blood, taken on day 0 of AZD1222 vaccination. The clonotype was recovered from an adult in good health. The chain combines TRBV29-1 with TRBJ1-6; no definite D call. CDR3 DNA: TGCAGCGTTCGGGAGGCCTATAATTCACCCCTCCACTTT. It encodes CSVREAYNSPLHF. The full variable domain, rest sourced from reference TRBV29-1 and TRBJ1-6, is SAVISQKPSRDICQRGTSLTIQCQVDSQVTMMFWYRQQPGQSLTLIATANQGSEATYESGFVIDKFPISRPNLTFSTLTVSNMSPEDSSIYLCSVREAYNSPLHFGNGTRLTVT.